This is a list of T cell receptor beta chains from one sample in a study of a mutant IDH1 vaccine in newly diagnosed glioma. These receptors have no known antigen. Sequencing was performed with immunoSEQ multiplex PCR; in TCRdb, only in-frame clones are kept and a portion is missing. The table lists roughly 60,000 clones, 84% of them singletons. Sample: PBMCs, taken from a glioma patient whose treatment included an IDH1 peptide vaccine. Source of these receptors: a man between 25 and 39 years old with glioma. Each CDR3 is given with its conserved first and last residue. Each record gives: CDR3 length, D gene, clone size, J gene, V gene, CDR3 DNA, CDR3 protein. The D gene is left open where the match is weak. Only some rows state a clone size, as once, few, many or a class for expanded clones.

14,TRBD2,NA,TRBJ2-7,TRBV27,TGTGCCAGCAGTCTAGCGGGAGGTCGATACGAGCAGTACTTC,CASSLAGGRYEQYF
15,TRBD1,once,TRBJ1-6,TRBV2,TGTGCCAGCAGTCCCCCGGGACAGGGCCATTCACCCCTCCACTTT,CASSPPGQGHSPLHF
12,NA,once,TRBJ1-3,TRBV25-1,TGTGCCAGTTCTTTGGGGGGAAACACCATATATTTT,CASSLGGNTIYF
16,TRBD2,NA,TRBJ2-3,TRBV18,TGTGCCAGCTCACCGGGGACTAGCGGGAGTTCAGATACGCAGTATTTT,CASSPGTSGSSDTQYF
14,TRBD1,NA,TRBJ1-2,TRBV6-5,TGTGCCAGCAGTGTCCGGACAGGGGCGGCTGGCTACACCTTC,CASSVRTGAAGYTF
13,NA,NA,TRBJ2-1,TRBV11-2,TGTGCCAGCAGCTCCTATACAGGTAATGAGCAGTTCTTC,CASSSYTGNEQFF
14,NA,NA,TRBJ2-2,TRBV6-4,TGTGCCAGCAGGGTAGACAGAGCCACCGGGGAGCTGTTTTTT,CASRVDRATGELFF
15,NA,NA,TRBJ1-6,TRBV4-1,TGCGCCAGCAGCCAAGATCCGCAGGAAGATTCACCCCTCCACTTT,CASSQDPQEDSPLHF
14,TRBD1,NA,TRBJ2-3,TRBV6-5,TGTGCCAGCAACCCCGGACAGGGCGCAGATACGCAGTATTTT,CASNPGQGADTQYF
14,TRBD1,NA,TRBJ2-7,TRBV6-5,TGTGCCAGCAAGAAAGGACAGGGGGGCTACGAGCAGTACTTC,CASKKGQGGYEQYF
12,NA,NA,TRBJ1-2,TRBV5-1,TGCGCCAGCGGCACAGGGACCCGCGGCTACACCTTC,CASGTGTRGYTF
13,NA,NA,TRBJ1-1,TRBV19,TGTGCCAGTAGTATAGGTAGGGGCACTGAAGCTTTCTTT,CASSIGRGTEAFF
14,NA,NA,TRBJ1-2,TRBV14,TGTGCCAGCAGCCAAGATAGGATTGGCAGCGGCTACACCTTC,CASSQDRIGSGYTF
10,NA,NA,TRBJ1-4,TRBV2,TGTGCCAGTCAAAGGGAAAAACTGTTTTTT,CASQREKLFF
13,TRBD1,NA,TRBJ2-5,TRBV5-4,TGTGCCAGCAGCCGAGACAGGGGAGAGACCCAGTACTTC,CASSRDRGETQYF
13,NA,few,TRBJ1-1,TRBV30,TGTGCCTCCTCTTTACGGGCGAACACTGAAGCTTTCTTT,CASSLRANTEAFF
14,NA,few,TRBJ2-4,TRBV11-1,TGTGCCAGCAGCTTAGACAGAACCAAAAACATTCAGTACTTC,CASSLDRTKNIQYF
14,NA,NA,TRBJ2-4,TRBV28,TGTGCCAGCAATCGTCCGAGGGAGGCAAACATTCAGTACTTC,CASNRPREANIQYF
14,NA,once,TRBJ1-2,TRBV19,TGTGCCAGTAGAGATCCAGGTTCGAGGTTCGGCTACACCTTC,CASRDPGSRFGYTF
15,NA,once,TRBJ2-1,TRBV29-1,TGCAGCGTTGAAGATCAACGGAGGGCTTACAATGAGCAGTTCTTC,CSVEDQRRAYNEQFF
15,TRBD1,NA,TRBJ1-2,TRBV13,TGTGCCAGCAGCCGCAATGTGGGACAGATCTATGGCTACACCTTC,CASSRNVGQIYGYTF
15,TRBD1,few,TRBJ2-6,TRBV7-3,TGTGCCAGCAGCTTACAGGGGGCTGGGGCCAACGTCCTGACTTTC,CASSLQGAGANVLTF
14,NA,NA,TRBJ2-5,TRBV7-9,TGTGCCAGCAGCTTAGCGGGGGACGCGGAGACCCAGTACTTC,CASSLAGDAETQYF
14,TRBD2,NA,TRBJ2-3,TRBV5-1,TGCGCCAGCTCGCGGGGGACTATCACAGATACGCAGTATTTT,CASSRGTITDTQYF
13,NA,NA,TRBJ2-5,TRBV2,TGTGCCAGCAGCGGGGGGACAAAGGGGACCCAGTACTTC,CASSGGTKGTQYF
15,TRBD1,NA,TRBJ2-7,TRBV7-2,TGTGCCAGCAGCTTGAGACAGGGGAGGCCTTACGAGCAGTACTTC,CASSLRQGRPYEQYF
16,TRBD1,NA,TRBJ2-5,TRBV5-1,TGCGCCAGCAGCTTGGGCCAAGGACAGGGACAAGAGACCCAGTACTTC,CASSLGQGQGQETQYF
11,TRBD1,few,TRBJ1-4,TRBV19,TGTGCCAGTAGTATTGGGACAGGACTGTTTTTT,CASSIGTGLFF
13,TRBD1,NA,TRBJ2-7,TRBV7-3,TGTGCCAGCAGCATCGGACAGGGATCCGAGCAGTACTTC,CASSIGQGSEQYF
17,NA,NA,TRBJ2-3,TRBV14,TGTGCCAGCAGCCAAGATCCGGCGGGACCTTTCACAGATACGCAGTATTTT,CASSQDPAGPFTDTQYF
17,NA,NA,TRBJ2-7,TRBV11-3,TGTGCCAGCAGCTTAGAGAGACAGGTCCGTGGGATCTACGAGCAGTACTTC,CASSLERQVRGIYEQYF
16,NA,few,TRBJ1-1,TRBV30,TGTGCCTTACGCGGAGGGAGTAGTATCTTGATCACTGAAGCTTTCTTT,CALRGGSSILITEAFF
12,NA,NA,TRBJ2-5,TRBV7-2,TGTGCCAGCAGCTTAGGAAATGGGGGGTGGTACTTC,CASSLGNGGWYF
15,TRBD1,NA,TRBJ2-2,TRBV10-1,TGCGCCAGCAGTGCGGACAGGGCGAACACCGGGGAGCTGTTTTTT,CASSADRANTGELFF
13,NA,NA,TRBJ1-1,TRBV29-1,TGCAGCGCCGAAACCCAGGGGAACACTGAAGCTTTCTTT,CSAETQGNTEAFF
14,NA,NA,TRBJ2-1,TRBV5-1,TGCGCCAGCAGCTTCGGGCAGGTGGGGGATGAGCAGTTCTTC,CASSFGQVGDEQFF
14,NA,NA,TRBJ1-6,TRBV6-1,TGTGCCACGCAAGCAGAGAGTTATAATTCACCCCTCCACTTT,CATQAESYNSPLHF
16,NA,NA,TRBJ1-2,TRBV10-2,TGCGCCAGCATGCGGCTCGGGCCTAACCTTCACTATGGCTACACCTTC,CASMRLGPNLHYGYTF
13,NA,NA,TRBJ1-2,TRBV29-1,TGCAGCGTTGACATAGACAGAAACTATGGCTACACCTTC,CSVDIDRNYGYTF
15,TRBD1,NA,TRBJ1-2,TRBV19,TGTGCCAGTAGTATGCGGACAGGGGCCTTATATGGCTACACCTTC,CASSMRTGALYGYTF
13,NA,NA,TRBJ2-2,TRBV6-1,TGTGCCAGTACCACTCGGAGGACCGGGGAGCTGTTTTTT,CASTTRRTGELFF
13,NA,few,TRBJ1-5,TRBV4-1,TGCGCCAGCAGCCAAGATCGTTGGCAGCCCCAGCATTTT,CASSQDRWQPQHF
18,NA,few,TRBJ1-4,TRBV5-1,TGCGCCAGCAGCTTGGCTCAACCGGGGGGGTCCTTAAATGAAAAACTGTTTTTT,CASSLAQPGGSLNEKLFF
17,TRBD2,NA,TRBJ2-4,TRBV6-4,TGTGCCAGCCCGCCGGGACTAGCGGAACTAGCCAAAAACATTCAGTACTTC,CASPPGLAELAKNIQYF
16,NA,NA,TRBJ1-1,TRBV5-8,TGTGCCAGCACTATAATAGGGGGGGGCTTTAACACTGAAGCTTTCTTT,CASTIIGGGFNTEAFF
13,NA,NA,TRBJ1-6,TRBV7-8,TGTGCCAGCAGCCTGAACCCGGGGTCACCCCTCCACTTT,CASSLNPGSPLHF